This T cell receptor (beta chain) appears in the sequencing data of a study of Graves' ophthalmopathy and Graves' hyperthyroidism. Study at large: Peripheral blood was gathered at the point of initial diagnosis, before any treatment started.

V was trimmed by 2 bases and J by 3 bases, leaving 7 bases between them. Germline CDR1 reads SGHTA; CDR2 reads FQGTGA. The CDR3 runs 13 residues. Stable hyperthyroidism was defined by absence of ophthalmopathy within 18 months of follow-up. Excluded: other autoimmune disease, uncontrolled infection, pregnancy or lactation. The PBMCs had their origin in less than 13 ml of fresh peripheral blood. For repertoire sequencing, the TCR beta CDR3 regions were amplified from RNA transcripts. The first round was an RT-PCR with HTBI primers, and the second round was a multiplex PCR. Using its own MiXCR run on the multiplex PCR reads, TCRdb lists one record per CDR3 protein. The sample consists of more than 300,000 distinct CDR3 sequences, roughly 15% of them appearing once. This clonotype was observed many times.

The rearrangement joins TRBV7-3 to TRBJ2-5, with D unclear. Material for sequencing was peripheral blood. This TCR came from a woman aged 18-30 years with stable Graves' hyperthyroidism. The CDR3 DNA is TGTGCCAGCAGCTTACGACAAGAAGAGACCCAGTACTTC. Translated, it gives CASSLRQEETQYF.